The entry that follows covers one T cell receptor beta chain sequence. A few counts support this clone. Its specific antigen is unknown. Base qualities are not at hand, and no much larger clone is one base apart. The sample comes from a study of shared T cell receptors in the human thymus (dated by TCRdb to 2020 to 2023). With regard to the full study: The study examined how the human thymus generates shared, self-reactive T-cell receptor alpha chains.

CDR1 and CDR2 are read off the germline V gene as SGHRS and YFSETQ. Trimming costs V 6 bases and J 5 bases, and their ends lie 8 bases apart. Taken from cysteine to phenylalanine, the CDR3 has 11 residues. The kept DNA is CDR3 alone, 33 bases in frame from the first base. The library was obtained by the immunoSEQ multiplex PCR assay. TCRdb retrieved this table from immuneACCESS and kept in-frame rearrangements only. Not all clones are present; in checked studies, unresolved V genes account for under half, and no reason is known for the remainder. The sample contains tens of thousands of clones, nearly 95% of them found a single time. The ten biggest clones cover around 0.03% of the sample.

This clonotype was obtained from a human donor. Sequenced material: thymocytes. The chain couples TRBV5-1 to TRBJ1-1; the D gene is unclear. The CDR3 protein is CASKNGTEAFF. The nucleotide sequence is TGCGCCAGCAAGAACGGGACTGAAGCTTTCTTT. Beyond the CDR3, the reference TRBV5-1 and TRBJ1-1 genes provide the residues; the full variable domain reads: KAGVTQTPRYLIKTRGQQVTLSCSPISGHRSVSWYQQTPGQGLQFLFEYFSETQRNKGNFPGRFSGRQFSNSRSEMNVSTLELGDSALYLCASKNGTEAFFGQGTRLTVV.